One sample yielded the 8 T cell receptor beta chains listed below, sequenced in a study of blood T cell repertoires in COVID-19 (dated by TCRdb to 2020 to 2022). Library construction relied on the immunoSEQ multiplex PCR assay. TCRdb provides this immuneACCESS table in a form limited to in-frame rearrangements. Some clones are lacking; in checked studies, under half of them reflect an unresolved V gene, and why the rest are absent is not known. The sample table lists 190,000 or so clones, 85% of them with a count of one. In total, the top ten clones hold under 20% of the sample. Sequenced input: PBMCs or T cells enriched from blood (not recorded which). These receptors were collected from a man aged 35 to 55 who had recovered from COVID-19.

CDR3 bases: TGTGCCACGACCTTCGGGAGAGCGGGGACCGGGGAGCTGTTTTTT. Protein: CATTFGRAGTGELFF. The rearrangement uses TRBV2 and TRBJ2-2, with 7 bases identical to TRBD2. CDR1 is SNHLY, CDR2 FYNNEI, per germline. The junction had 13 bases not matched to a gene; V was cut back by 10 bases and J by 5 bases. CDR3 size: 15 residues.

The chain couples TRBV21-1 to TRBJ2-1; TRBD2 is taken as the D call from the table, unchecked against the DNA. TRBV21-1 is described as a pseudogene. The CDR3 length is 19 residues. The chain's CDR3 is CASSITGGFGTGRYNEQFF. DNA for the CDR3: TGTGCCAGCAGCATCACGGGGGGTTTTGGCACAGGACGATACAATGAGCAGTTCTTC.

The chain joins TRBV27 to TRBJ1-2; a possible D gene is TRBD1 (6 bases). V was pared by 3 bases and J by 7 bases, with 12 bases between. The germline CDR1 and CDR2 sequences are MNHEY and SMNVEV (reference sequence). The CDR3 is made up of 13 amino acids. CDR3 bases: TGTGCCAGCAGTTTTCAGGGGCCTGGTGGCTACACCTTC. It yields the protein CASSFQGPGGYTF.

The sample holds one count of this clone. The V and J genes are TRBV24-1 and TRBJ1-5; D is undetermined. V was clipped by 5 bases and J by 4 bases, with 5 bases between them. The CDR3 is 12 residues long. CDR1 and CDR2 from the germline V gene are KGHDR and SFDVKD. The CDR3 is CATSGPNQPQHF. The CDR3 nucleotides read TGTGCCACCAGTGGGCCTAATCAGCCCCAGCATTTT.

The chain employs TRBV5-1 and TRBJ2-2; the match to TRBD1 covers 7 bases. CDR3 size: 14 residues. The germline V gene has CDR1 SGHRS and CDR2 YFSETQ. V lost 3 bases and J lost 7; bases outside the gene matches: 6. The CDR3, as DNA: TGCGCCAGCAGCTCGCGGACAGGCGGCGGGGAGCTGTTTTTT. This codes for CASSSRTGGGELFF.

The chain combines TRBV15 with TRBJ2-1, with D possibly being TRBD2 (5 bases). The CDR3 consists of 13 residues. Trimming removed 0 bases from V and 9 bases from J, with 9 bases in between. Germline V CDR1 and CDR2: LNHNV, YYDKDF (reference sequence). Here the CDR3 DNA reads TGTGCCACCAGCAGAGATTGGGCGGGTGAGCAGTTCTTC. Amino acid sequence: CATSRDWAGEQFF.

This clone was seen only once. J is TRBJ2-3 and V is TRBV5-5; TRBD2 matches at 8 bases. CDR3 size: 14 residues. Per germline, CDR1 SGHKS and CDR2 YYEKEE (reference sequence). V gave up 3 bases and J gave up 5 bases; unmatched junction bases: 5. CDR3 sequence (DNA): TGTGCCAGCAGCTCCACTAGCGGAGGAGATACGCAGTATTTT. Encoded protein: CASSSTSGGDTQYF.

The chain employs TRBV7-3 and TRBJ2-2, with 8 bases lining up with TRBD1. This CDR3 comprises 16 residues. The V and J ends lost 5 bases and 5 bases, in that order; junction bases with no gene match: 10. Germline V gene sequence: CDR1 SGHTA, CDR2 FQGTGA. This CDR3 reads CASSQQDRVGTGELFF. Here the CDR3 DNA reads TGTGCCAGCAGCCAACAGGACAGGGTTGGTACCGGGGAGCTGTTTTTT.